This T cell receptor (beta chain) stems from a study of shared clonotypes between healthy human individuals. The CDR3 is 15 amino acids. J lost 8 bases, V lost 3 bases, and 11 bases had no gene match. The germline CDR1 and CDR2 sequences are SQVTM and ANQGSEA. Every immunoSEQ plate was one replicate of a subset's evenly spread DNA. The authors loaded approximately 220 ng DNA, 25,000 to 30,000 T cell genomes, into sorted-subset replicate PCRs. Sequencing used immunoSEQ multiplex PCR; TCRdb keeps in-frame clones, though not all of them. Here the sample spans roughly 300,000 clones, around 86% being singletons.

The specimen was memory CD8+ T cells sorted from blood. The subset is: CD45RO+ cells pooled with CCR7-negative TemRA cells. The chain recombines TRBV29-1 with TRBJ2-1; the match to TRBD1 covers 9 bases. This receptor was obtained from a young man in good health. The CDR3 DNA sequence: TGCAGCGTTGATCCCCCCGGGACAGGGACCCATGAGCAGTTCTTC. It translates to CSVDPPGTGTHEQFF.